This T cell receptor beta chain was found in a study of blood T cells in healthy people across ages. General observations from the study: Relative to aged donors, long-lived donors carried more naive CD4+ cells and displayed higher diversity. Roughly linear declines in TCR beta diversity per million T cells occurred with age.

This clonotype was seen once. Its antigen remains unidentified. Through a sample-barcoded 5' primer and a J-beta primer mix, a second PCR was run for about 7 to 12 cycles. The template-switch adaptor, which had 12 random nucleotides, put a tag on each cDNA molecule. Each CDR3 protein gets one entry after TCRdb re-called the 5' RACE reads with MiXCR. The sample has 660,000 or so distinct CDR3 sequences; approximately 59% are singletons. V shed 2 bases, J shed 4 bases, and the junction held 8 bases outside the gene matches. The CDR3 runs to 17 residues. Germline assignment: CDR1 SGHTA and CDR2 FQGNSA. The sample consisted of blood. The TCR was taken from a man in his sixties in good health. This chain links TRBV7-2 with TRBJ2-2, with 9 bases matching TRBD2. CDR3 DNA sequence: TGTGCCAGCAGCTTAACTTTGCGGGAGGGGCTCACCGGGGAGCTGTTTTTT. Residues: CASSLTLREGLTGELFF.